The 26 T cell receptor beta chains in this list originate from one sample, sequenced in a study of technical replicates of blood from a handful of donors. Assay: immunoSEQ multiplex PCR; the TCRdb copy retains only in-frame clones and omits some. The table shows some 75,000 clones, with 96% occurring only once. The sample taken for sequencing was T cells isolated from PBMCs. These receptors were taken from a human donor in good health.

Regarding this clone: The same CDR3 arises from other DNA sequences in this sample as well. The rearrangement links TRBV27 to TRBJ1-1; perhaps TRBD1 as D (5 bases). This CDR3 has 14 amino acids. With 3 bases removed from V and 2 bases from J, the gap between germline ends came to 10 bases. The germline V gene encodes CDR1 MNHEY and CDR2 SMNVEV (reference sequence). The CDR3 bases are TGTGCCAGCAGTTTTGGGGGAGGAAACACTGAAGCTTTCTTT. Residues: CASSFGGGNTEAFF.

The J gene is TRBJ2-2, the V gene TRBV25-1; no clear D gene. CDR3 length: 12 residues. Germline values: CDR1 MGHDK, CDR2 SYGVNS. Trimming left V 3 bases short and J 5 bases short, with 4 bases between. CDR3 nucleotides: TGTGCCAGCAGTGACCATACCGGGGAGCTGTTTTTT. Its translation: CASSDHTGELFF.

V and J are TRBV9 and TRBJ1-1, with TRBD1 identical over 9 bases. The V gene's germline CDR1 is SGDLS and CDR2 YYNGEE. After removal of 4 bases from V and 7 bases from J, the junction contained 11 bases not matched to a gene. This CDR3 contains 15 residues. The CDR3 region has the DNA TGTGCCAGCAGCCCCCGGACAGGGGTTTTTGATGAAGCTTTCTTT. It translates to CASSPRTGVFDEAFF.

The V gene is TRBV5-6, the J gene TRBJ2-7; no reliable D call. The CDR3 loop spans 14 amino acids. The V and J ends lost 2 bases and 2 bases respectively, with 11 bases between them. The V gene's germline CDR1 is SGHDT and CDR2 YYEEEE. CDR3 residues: CASSFPDFTYEQYF. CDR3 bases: TGTGCCAGCAGCTTCCCTGACTTTACCTACGAGCAGTACTTC. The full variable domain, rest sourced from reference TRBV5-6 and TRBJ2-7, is DAGVTQSPTHLIKTRGQQVTLRCSPKSGHDTVSWYQQALGQGPQFIFQYYEEEERQRGNFPDRFSGHQFPNYSSELNVNALLLGDSALYLCASSFPDFTYEQYFGPGTRLTVT.

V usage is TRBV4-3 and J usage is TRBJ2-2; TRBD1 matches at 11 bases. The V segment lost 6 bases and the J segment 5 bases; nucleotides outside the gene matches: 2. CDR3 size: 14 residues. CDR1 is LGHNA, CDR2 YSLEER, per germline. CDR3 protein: CASSRDRGTGELFF. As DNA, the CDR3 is TGCGCCAGCAGTCGGGACAGGGGGACCGGGGAGCTGTTTTTT.

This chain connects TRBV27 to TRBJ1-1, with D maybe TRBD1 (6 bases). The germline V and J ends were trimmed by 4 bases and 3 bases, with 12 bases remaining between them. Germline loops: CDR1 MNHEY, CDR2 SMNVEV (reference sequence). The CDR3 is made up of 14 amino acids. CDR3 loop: CASSSGGGDTEAFF. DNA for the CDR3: TGTGCCAGCAGTTCCGGAGGGGGGGACACTGAAGCTTTCTTT.

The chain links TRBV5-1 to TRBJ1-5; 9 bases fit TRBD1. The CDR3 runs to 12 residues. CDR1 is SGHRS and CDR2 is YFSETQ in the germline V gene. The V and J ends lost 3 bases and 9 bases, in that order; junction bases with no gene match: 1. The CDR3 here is CASSSDRGPQHF. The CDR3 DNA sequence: TGCGCCAGCAGCTCGGACAGGGGGCCCCAGCATTTT.

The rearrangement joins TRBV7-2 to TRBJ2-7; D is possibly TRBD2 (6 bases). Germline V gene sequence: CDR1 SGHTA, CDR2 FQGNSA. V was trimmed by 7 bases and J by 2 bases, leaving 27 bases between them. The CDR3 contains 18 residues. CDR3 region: CASTDPIRGSARPYEQYF. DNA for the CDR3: TGTGCCAGCACCGACCCTATCCGGGGGAGTGCACGTCCCTACGAGCAGTACTTC.

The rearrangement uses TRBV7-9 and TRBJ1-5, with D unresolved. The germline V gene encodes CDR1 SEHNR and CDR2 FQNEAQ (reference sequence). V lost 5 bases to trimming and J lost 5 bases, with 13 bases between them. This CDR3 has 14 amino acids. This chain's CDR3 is CASSRGGLDQPQHF. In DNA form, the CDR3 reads TGTGCCAGCAGCCGGGGAGGGTTGGATCAGCCCCAGCATTTT.

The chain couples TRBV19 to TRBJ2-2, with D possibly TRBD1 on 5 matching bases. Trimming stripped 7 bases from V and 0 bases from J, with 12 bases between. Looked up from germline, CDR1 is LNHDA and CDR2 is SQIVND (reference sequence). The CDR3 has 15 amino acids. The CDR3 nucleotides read TGTGCCAGTACCAAAGGGGCAGCGAACACCGGGGAGCTGTTTTTT. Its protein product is CASTKGAANTGELFF.

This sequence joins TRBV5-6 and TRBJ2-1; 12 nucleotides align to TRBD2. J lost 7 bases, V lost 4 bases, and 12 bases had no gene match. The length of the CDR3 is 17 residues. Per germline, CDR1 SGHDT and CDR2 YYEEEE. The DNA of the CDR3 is TGTGCCAGCAGCCCCGAACTAGCGGGAGGACCATGGAATGAGCAGTTCTTC. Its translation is CASSPELAGGPWNEQFF. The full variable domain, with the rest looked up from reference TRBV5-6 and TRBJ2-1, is DAGVTQSPTHLIKTRGQQVTLRCSPKSGHDTVSWYQQALGQGPQFIFQYYEEEERQRGNFPDRFSGHQFPNYSSELNVNALLLGDSALYLCASSPELAGGPWNEQFFGPGTRLTVL.

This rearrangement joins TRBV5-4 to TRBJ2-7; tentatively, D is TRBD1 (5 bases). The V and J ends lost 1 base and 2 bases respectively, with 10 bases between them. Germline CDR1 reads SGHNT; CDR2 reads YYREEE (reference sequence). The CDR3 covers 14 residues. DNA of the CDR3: TGTGCCAGCAGCTTGTTAGGGGCCCCCTACGAGCAGTACTTC. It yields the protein CASSLLGAPYEQYF.

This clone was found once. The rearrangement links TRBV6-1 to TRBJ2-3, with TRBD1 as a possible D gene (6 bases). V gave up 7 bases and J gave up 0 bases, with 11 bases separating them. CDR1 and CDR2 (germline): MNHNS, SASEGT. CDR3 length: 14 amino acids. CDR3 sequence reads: CASTSRGSTDTQYF. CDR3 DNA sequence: TGTGCCAGCACCTCCAGGGGTAGCACAGATACGCAGTATTTT.

For the CDR3, the DNA is TGTGCCAGCAGTGAATTCGGCGGGGGACAGGGGGGAAACGGGGAGCTGTTTTTT. Encoded protein: CASSEFGGGQGGNGELFF. V and J are TRBV25-1 and TRBJ2-2; TRBD1 matches at 11 bases. V shed 1 base, J shed 7 bases, and the junction held 11 bases outside the gene matches. The CDR3 consists of 18 residues. Germline-derived CDR1 and CDR2 are MGHDK and SYGVNS.

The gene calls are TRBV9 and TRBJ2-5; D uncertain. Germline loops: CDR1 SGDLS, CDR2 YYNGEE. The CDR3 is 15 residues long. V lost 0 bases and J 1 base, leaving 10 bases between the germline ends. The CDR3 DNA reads TGTGCCAGCAGCGTAGGAGTATCCCTCCAAGAGACCCAGTACTTC. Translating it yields CASSVGVSLQETQYF.

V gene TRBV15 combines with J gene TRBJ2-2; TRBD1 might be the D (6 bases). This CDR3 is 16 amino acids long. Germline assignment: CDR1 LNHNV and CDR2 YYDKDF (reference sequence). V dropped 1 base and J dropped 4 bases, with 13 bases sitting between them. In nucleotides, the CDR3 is TGTGCCACCAGCAGAGGGGCCGGGACATCCACCGGGGAGCTGTTTTTT. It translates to CATSRGAGTSTGELFF. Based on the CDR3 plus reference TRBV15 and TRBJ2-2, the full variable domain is DAMVIQNPRYQVTQFGKPVTLSCSQTLNHNVMYWYQQKSSQAPKLLFHYYDKDFNNEADTPDNFQSRRPNTSFCFLDIRSPGLGDTAMYLCATSRGAGTSTGELFFGEGSRLTVL.

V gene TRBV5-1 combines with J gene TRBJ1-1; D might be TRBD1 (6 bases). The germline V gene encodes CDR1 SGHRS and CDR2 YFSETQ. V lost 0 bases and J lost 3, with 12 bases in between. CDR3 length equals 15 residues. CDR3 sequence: CASSLEAGVYTEAFF. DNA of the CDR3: TGCGCCAGCAGCTTGGAGGCAGGGGTCTACACTGAAGCTTTCTTT.

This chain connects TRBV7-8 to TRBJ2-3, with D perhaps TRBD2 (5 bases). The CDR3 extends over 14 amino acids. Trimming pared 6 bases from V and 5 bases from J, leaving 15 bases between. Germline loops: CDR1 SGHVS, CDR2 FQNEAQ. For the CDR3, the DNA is TGTGCCAGCAGTCCTTTACTAGGTTTAGATACGCAGTATTTT. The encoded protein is CASSPLLGLDTQYF.

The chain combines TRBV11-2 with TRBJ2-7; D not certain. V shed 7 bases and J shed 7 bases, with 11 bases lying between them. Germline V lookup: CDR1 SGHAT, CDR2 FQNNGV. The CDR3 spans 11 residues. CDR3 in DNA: TGTGCCAGCACCCCAGGCTGGGAGCAGTACTTC. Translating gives CASTPGWEQYF.

The CDR3 DNA reads as TGTGCCAGCATGGTCCTAACTAGCGGGAGGCAAGAGACCCAGTACTTC. Its protein product is CASMVLTSGRQETQYF. The chain uses TRBV28 and TRBJ2-5; 12 nucleotides match TRBD2. Germline V gives CDR1 MDHEN, CDR2 SYDVKM. The V gene end was trimmed by 7 bases and the J gene end by 2 bases; junction bases not matched to a gene: 8. CDR3 length: 16 amino acids.

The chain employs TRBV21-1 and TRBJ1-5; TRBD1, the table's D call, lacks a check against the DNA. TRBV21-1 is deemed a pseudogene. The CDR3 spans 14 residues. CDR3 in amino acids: CASSKLDSVEPQHF. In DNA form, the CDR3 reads TGTGCCAGCAGCAAATTGGACAGCGTGGAGCCCCAGCATTTT.

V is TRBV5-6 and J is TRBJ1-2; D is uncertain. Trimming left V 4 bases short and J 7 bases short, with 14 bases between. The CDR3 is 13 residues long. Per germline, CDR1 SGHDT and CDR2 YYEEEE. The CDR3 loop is CASSQYEGSGYTF. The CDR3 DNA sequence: TGTGCCAGCAGCCAATATGAGGGAAGTGGCTACACCTTC.

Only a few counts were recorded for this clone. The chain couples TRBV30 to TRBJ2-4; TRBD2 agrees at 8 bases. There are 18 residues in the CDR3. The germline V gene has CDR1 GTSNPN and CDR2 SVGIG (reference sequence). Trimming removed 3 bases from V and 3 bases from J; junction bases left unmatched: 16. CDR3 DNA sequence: TGTGCCTGGAGCCCTATTAAATTGCGGGAGGTAGACAAAAACATTCAGTACTTC. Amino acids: CAWSPIKLREVDKNIQYF.

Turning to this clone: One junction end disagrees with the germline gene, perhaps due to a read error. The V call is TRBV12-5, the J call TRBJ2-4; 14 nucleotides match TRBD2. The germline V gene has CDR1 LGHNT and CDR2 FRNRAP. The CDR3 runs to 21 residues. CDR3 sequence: CASGLGQGLAGAYTTKNIQYF. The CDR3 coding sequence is TGTGCCAGTGGTTTGGGACAGGGACTAGCGGGAGCATACACGACCAAAAACATTCAGTACTTC.

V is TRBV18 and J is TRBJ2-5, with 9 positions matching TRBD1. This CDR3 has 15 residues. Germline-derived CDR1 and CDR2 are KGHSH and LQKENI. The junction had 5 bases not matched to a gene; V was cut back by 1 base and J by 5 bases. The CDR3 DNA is TGTGCCAGCTCACCACAACAGGGGGCCGGGGAGACCCAGTACTTC. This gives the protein CASSPQQGAGETQYF.

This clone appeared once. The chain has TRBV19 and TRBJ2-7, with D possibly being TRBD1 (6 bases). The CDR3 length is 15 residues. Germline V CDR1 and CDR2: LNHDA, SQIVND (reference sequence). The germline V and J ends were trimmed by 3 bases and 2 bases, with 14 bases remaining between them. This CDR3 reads CASSMTVDRPYEQYF. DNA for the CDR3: TGTGCCAGTAGTATGACAGTGGACAGACCCTACGAGCAGTACTTC.